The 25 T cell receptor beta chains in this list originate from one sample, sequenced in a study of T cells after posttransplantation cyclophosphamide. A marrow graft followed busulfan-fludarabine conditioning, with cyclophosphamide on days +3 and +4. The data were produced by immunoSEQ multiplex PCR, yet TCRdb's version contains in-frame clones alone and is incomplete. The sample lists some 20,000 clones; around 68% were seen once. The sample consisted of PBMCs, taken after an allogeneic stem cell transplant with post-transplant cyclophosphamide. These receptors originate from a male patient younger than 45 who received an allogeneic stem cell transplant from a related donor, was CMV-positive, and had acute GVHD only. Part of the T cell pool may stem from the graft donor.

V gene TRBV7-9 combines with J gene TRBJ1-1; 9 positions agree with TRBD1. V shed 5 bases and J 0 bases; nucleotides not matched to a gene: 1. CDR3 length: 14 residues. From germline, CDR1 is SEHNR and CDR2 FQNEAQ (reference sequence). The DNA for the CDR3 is TGTGCCAGCAGCGGGACAGGGCTGAACACTGAAGCTTTCTTT. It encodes CASSGTGLNTEAFF.

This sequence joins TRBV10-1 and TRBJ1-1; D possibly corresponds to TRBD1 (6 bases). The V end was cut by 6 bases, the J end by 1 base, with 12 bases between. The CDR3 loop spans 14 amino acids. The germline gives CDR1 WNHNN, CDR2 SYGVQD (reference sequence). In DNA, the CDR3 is TGCGCCAGCAGAGGGGGACAAGCGAACACTGAAGCTTTCTTT. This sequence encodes CASRGGQANTEAFF.

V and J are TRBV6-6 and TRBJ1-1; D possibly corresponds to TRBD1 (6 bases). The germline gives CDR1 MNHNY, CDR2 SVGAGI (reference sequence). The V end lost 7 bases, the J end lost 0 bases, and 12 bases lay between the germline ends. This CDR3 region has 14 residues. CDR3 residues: CASTQQGLNTEAFF. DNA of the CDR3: TGTGCCAGCACCCAACAGGGTCTGAACACTGAAGCTTTCTTT.

CDR3 amino acids: CASSQVQGQGLAFF. The CDR3 coding sequence is TGCGCCAGCAGCCAAGTTCAGGGGCAGGGCCTCGCTTTCTTT. This chain joins TRBV4-1 and TRBJ1-1; D may be TRBD1 (6 bases). The germline V gene encodes CDR1 MGHRA and CDR2 YSYEKL. The CDR3 loop spans 14 amino acids. Trimming cost V 1 base and J 11 bases, with 17 bases left between them.

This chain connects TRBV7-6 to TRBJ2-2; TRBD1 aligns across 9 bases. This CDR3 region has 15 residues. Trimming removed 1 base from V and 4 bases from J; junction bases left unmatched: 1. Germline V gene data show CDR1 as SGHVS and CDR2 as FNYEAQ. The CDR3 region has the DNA TGTGCCAGCAGCTTAGGACAGGGGGTCACCGGGGAGCTGTTTTTT. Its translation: CASSLGQGVTGELFF.

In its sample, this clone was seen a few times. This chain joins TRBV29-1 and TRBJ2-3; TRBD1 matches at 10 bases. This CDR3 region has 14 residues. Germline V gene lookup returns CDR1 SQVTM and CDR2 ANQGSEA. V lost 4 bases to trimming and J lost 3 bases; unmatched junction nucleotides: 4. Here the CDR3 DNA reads TGCAGCGTTGCCCGGGACAGGGGAACAGATACGCAGTATTTT. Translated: CSVARDRGTDTQYF.

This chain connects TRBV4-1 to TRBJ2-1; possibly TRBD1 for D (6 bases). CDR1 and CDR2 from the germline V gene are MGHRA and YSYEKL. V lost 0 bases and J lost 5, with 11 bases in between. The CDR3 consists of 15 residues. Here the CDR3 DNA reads TGCGCCAGCAGCCAAGACTGGGGGCCGCACAATGAGCAGTTCTTC. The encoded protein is CASSQDWGPHNEQFF.

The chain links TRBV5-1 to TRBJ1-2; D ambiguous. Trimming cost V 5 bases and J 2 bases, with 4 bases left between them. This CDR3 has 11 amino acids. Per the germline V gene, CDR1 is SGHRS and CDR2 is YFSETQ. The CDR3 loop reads CASRLNYGYTF. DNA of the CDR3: TGCGCCAGCAGACTGAACTATGGCTACACCTTC.

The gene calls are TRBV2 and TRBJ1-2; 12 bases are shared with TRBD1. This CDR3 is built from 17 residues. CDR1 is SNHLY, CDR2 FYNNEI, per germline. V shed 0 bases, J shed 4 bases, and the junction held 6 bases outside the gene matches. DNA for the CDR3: TGTGCCAGCAGTGAAGCGGGGGGACAGGGGGCGGTCTATGGCTACACCTTC. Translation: CASSEAGGQGAVYGYTF.

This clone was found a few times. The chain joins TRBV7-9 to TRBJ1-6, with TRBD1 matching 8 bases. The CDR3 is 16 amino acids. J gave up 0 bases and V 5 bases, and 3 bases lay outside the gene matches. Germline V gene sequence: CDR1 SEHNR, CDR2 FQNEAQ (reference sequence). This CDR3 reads CASSPDRVSYNSPLHF. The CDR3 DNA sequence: TGTGCCAGCAGCCCGGACAGGGTCTCCTATAATTCACCCCTCCACTTT.

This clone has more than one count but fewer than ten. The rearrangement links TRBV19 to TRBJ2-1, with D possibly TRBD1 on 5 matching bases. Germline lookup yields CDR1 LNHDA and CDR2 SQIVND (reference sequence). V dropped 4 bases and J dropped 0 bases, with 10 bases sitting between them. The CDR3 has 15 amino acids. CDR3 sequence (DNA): TGTGCCAGTAGTACGGACACCAGCTCCTACAATGAGCAGTTCTTC. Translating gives CASSTDTSSYNEQFF.

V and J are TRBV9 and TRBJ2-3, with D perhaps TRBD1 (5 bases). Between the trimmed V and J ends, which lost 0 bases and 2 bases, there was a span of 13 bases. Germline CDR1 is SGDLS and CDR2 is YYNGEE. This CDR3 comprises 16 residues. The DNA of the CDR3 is TGTGCCAGCAGCGTAGAGGCAGGGCGGTACACAGATACGCAGTATTTT. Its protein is CASSVEAGRYTDTQYF.

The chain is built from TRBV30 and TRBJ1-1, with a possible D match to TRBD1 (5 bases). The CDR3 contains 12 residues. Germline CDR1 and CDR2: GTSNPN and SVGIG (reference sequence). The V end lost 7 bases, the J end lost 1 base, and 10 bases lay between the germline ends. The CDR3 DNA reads TGTGCCTACGGACAAACGAACACTGAAGCTTTCTTT. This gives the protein CAYGQTNTEAFF.

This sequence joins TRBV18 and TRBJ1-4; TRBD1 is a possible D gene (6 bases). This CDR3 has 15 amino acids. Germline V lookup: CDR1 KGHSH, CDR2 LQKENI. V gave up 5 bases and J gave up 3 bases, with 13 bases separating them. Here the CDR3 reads CASSANKGANEKLFF. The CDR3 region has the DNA TGTGCCAGCTCAGCGAATAAGGGGGCTAATGAAAAACTGTTTTTT.

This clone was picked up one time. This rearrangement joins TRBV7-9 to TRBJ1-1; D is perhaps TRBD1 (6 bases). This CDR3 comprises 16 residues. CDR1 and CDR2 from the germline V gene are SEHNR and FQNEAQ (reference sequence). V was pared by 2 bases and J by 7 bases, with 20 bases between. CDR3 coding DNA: TGTGCCAGCAGCTTACCGCGTGTCGGGGGGCAGGGTGAAGCTTTCTTT. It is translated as CASSLPRVGGQGEAFF.

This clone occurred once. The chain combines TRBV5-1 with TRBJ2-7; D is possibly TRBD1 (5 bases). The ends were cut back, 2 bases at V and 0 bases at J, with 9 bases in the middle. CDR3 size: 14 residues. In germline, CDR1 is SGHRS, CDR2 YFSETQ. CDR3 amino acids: CASSFTGDSYEQYF. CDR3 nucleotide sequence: TGCGCCAGCAGCTTTACAGGAGACTCCTACGAGCAGTACTTC.

CDR3 region: CASSPTGGWGTDTQYF. CDR3 coding DNA: TGTGCCAGCAGCCCCACAGGGGGCTGGGGCACAGATACGCAGTATTTT. This chain joins TRBV5-6 and TRBJ2-3; the match to TRBD1 covers 9 bases. CDR1 SGHDT and CDR2 YYEEEE come from the germline V gene. The CDR3 consists of 16 residues. V shed 4 bases and J 1 base; nucleotides not matched to a gene: 7. Based on the CDR3 plus reference TRBV5-6 and TRBJ2-3, the full variable domain is DAGVTQSPTHLIKTRGQQVTLRCSPKSGHDTVSWYQQALGQGPQFIFQYYEEEERQRGNFPDRFSGHQFPNYSSELNVNALLLGDSALYLCASSPTGGWGTDTQYFGPGTRLTVL.

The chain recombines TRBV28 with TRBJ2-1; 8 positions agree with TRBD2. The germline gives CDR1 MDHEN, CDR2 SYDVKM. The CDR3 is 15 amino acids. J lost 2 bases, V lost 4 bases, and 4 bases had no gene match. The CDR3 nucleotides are TGTGCCAGCAGTTCGCGGGGGGAGCCCTACAATGAGCAGTTCTTC. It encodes CASSSRGEPYNEQFF. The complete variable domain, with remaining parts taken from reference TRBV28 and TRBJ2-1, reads DVKVTQSSRYLVKRTGEKVFLECVQDMDHENMFWYRQDPGLGLRLIYFSYDVKMKEKGDIPEGYSVSREKKERFSLILESASTNQTSMYLCASSSRGEPYNEQFFGPGTRLTVL.

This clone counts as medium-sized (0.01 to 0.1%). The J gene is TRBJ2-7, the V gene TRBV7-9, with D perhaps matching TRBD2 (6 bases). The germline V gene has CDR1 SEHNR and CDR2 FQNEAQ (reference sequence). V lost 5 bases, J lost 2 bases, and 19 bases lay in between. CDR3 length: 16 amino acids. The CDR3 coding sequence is TGTGCCAGCAGCCAAGAAGCAGGGAGGAACCCCTACGAGCAGTACTTC. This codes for CASSQEAGRNPYEQYF.

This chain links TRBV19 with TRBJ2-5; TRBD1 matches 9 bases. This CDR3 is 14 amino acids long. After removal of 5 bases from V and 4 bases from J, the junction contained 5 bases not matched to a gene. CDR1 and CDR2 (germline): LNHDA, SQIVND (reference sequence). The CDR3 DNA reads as TGTGCCAGTAGTTCCGGGACAGGGATAGAGACCCAGTACTTC. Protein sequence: CASSSGTGIETQYF.

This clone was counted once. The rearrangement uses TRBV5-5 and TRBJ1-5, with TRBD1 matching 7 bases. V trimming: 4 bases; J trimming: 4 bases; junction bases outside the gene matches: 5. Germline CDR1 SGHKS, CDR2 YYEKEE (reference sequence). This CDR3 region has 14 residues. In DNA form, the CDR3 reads TGTGCCAGCAGCCATGGACAGGCTAATCAGCCCCAGCATTTT. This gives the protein CASSHGQANQPQHF.

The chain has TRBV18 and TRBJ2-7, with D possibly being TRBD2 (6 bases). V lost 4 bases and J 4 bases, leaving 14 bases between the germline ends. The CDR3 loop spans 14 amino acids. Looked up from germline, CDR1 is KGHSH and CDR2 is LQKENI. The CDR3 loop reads CASSQGRSQYEQYF. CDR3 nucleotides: TGTGCCAGCTCACAAGGGAGGAGTCAATACGAGCAGTACTTC.

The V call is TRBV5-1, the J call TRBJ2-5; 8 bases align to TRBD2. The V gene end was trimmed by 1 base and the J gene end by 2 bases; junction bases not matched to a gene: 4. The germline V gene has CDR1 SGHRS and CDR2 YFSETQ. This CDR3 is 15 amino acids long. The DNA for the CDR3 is TGCGCCAGCAGCTTGCCACTAGCGGCACAAGAGACCCAGTACTTC. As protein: CASSLPLAAQETQYF.

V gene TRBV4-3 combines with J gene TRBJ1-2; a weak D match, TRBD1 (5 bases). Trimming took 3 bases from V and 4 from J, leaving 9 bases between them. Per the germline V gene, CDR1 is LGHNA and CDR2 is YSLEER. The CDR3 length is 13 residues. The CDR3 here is CASSQGGGYGYTF. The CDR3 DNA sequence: TGCGCCAGCAGCCAGGGGGGGGGCTATGGCTACACCTTC.

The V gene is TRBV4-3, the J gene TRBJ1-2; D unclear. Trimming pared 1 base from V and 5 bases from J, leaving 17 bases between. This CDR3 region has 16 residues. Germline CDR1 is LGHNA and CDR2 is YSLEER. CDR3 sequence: CASSQGPSGNPYGYTF. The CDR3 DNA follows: TGCGCCAGCAGCCAAGGACCGTCGGGGAACCCTTATGGCTACACCTTC.